These 8 T cell receptor beta chains were all obtained from the same sample, sequenced in a study of cytomegalovirus exposure and HLA in healthy donors. Produced via immunoSEQ multiplex PCR; TCRdb's table is partial and in-frame only. In the table there are over 85,000 clones, approximately 89% of which are singletons. The sequencing sample was made of PBMCs. The receptors come from a woman between 18 and 29 years old in good health and CMV-seronegative.

This sequence joins TRBV5-1 and TRBJ2-1; 8 bases match TRBD2. Germline lookup yields CDR1 SGHRS and CDR2 YFSETQ. V lost 0 bases to trimming and J lost 2 bases; unmatched junction nucleotides: 4. The CDR3 is 16 residues long. CDR3 in DNA: TGCGCCAGCAGCTTGGACGGGGGGGACCCCTACAATGAGCAGTTCTTC. This encodes CASSLDGGDPYNEQFF.

The V call is TRBV2, the J call TRBJ2-7; 9 bases are a match to TRBD1. Germline V gives CDR1 SNHLY, CDR2 FYNNEI. V shed 6 bases and J 6 bases; nucleotides not matched to a gene: 6. CDR3 length: 13 residues. The CDR3 region is CASREQGAGEQYF. The CDR3 bases are TGTGCCAGCAGAGAACAGGGGGCCGGCGAGCAGTACTTC.

The chain links TRBV5-8 to TRBJ2-2; 8 bases are shared with TRBD1. Germline CDR1 SGHTS, CDR2 YDEGEE. V dropped 4 bases and J dropped 4; count of bases not matched to a gene: 9. The CDR3 totals 16 residues. The CDR3: CASSDRTGHGTGELFF. The DNA of the CDR3 is TGTGCCAGCAGCGATCGGACAGGGCACGGCACCGGGGAGCTGTTTTTT. The entire variable domain, with the rest obtained from reference TRBV5-8 and TRBJ2-2, is as follows: EAGVTQSPTHLIKTRGQQATLRCSPISGHTSVYWYQQALGLGLQFLLWYDEGEERNRGNFPPRFSGRQFPNYSSELNVNALELEDSALYLCASSDRTGHGTGELFFGEGSRLTVL.

The chain combines TRBV5-1 with TRBJ2-3; D uncertain. CDR1 SGHRS and CDR2 YFSETQ come from the germline V gene. The V end was cut by 0 bases, the J end by 1 base, with 9 bases between. The CDR3 contains 15 residues. The CDR3 nucleotides read TGCGCCAGCAGCTTGGAACGGCAGGGCACAGATACGCAGTATTTT. The encoded protein is CASSLERQGTDTQYF.

This clone was recorded only once. Here the CDR3 reads CASSVEFLAVHTDTQYF. The CDR3 region has the DNA TGCGCCAGCAGCGTGGAATTTCTAGCGGTCCACACAGATACGCAGTATTTT. The chain couples TRBV5-1 to TRBJ2-3; 7 bases match TRBD2. Germline V lookup: CDR1 SGHRS, CDR2 YFSETQ. The V and J ends lost 4 bases and 2 bases, in that order; junction bases with no gene match: 13. This CDR3 region has 17 residues. The complete variable domain, with remaining parts taken from reference TRBV5-1 and TRBJ2-3, reads KAGVTQTPRYLIKTRGQQVTLSCSPISGHRSVSWYQQTPGQGLQFLFEYFSETQRNKGNFPGRFSGRQFSNSRSEMNVSTLELGDSALYLCASSVEFLAVHTDTQYFGPGTRLTVL.

The gene calls are TRBV30 and TRBJ2-1; maybe TRBD2 (5 bases). CDR1 is GTSNPN and CDR2 is SVGIG in the germline V gene (reference sequence). V lost 5 bases and J 0 bases, leaving 11 bases between the germline ends. This CDR3 comprises 14 residues. This CDR3 reads CAWRERVSYNEQFF. For the CDR3, the DNA is TGTGCCTGGCGGGAACGGGTCTCCTACAATGAGCAGTTCTTC. The full variable domain, rest sourced from reference TRBV30 and TRBJ2-1, is SQTIHQWPATLVQPVGSPLSLECTVEGTSNPNLYWYRQAAGRGLQLLFYSVGIGQISSEVPQNLSASRPQDRQFILSSKKLLLSDSGFYLCAWRERVSYNEQFFGPGTRLTVL.

The gene calls are TRBV5-1 and TRBJ2-7; 7 bases fit TRBD1. Germline V lookup: CDR1 SGHRS, CDR2 YFSETQ. The junction had 10 bases not matched to a gene; V was cut back by 3 bases and J by 4 bases. The CDR3 has 15 residues. The CDR3 protein is CASSSRQGEAYEQYF. The DNA for the CDR3 is TGCGCCAGCAGCTCCAGACAGGGAGAGGCGTACGAGCAGTACTTC.

The chain combines TRBV18 with TRBJ1-3, with D perhaps matching TRBD1 (6 bases). The CDR3 spans 15 residues. The germline V and J ends were trimmed by 3 bases and 0 bases, with 9 bases remaining between them. Germline CDR1 reads KGHSH; CDR2 reads LQKENI. CDR3 nucleotide sequence: TGTGCCAGCTCACCCACAGGGAACTCTGGAAACACCATATATTTT. Its translation: CASSPTGNSGNTIYF.